This T cell receptor beta chain was identified during a study of blood T cell repertoires in COVID-19. TCRdb's copy holds only in-frame clones and misses some; the assay was immunoSEQ multiplex PCR. This repertoire shows more than 80,000 clones, around 84% found once; its top ten account for more than 4%. V trimming: 4 bases; J trimming: 0 bases; junction bases outside the gene matches: 6. CDR3 size: 16 residues. Germline V CDR1 and CDR2: SGHRS, YFSETQ. This sequence was found in a man in his forties or fifties with acute or convalescent COVID-19. The sequenced sample was peripheral blood. The V and J genes are TRBV5-1 and TRBJ1-1; TRBD1 matches 10 bases. CDR3: CASSGQGGLMNTEAFF. The CDR3 DNA reads TGCGCCAGCAGCGGACAGGGGGGCCTAATGAACACTGAAGCTTTCTTT.